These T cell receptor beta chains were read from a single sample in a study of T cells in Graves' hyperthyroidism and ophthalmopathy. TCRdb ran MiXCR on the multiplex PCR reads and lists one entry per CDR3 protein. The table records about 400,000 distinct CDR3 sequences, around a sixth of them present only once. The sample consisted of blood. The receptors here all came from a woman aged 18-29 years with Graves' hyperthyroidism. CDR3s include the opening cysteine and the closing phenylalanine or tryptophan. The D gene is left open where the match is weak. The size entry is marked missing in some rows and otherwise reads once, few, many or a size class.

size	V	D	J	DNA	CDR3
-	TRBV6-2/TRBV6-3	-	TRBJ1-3	TGTGCCAGCAGTTACTCAGGTTCCGGAAACACCATATATTTT	CASSYSGSGNTIYF
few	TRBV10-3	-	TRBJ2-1	TGTGCCATCAGTGTGATCAATGAGCAGTTCTTC	CAISVINEQFF
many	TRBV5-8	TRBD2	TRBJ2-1	TGTGCCAGCAGCTGGGACGGACTAGCGGGATCCTCCTACAATGAGCAGTTCTTC	CASSWDGLAGSSYNEQFF
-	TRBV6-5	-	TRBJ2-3	TGTGCCAGCAGTTACGACGGCACAGATACGCAGTATTTT	CASSYDGTDTQYF
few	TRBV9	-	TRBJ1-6	TGTGCCAGCAGTGTAGACCCCCGTTCACCCCTCCACTTT	CASSVDPRSPLHF
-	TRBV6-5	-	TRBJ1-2	TGTGCCAGCAGTTACTCCCGTGCGGAAAACTATGGCTACACCTTC	CASSYSRAENYGYTF
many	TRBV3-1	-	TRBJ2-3	TGTGCCAGCAGCCACCGGGGACAAGCAGATACGCAGTATTTT	CASSHRGQADTQYF
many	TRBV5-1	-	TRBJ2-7	TGCGCCAGCAGCTTGGAGGCGACCTACGAGCAGTACTTC	CASSLEATYEQYF
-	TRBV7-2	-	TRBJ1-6	TGTGCCAGCAGCTTAGCGGCAGATTCACCCCTCCACTTT	CASSLAADSPLHF
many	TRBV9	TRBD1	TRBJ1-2	TGTGCCAGCAGCGTAGGGGCAGGGGGCGACTATGGCTACACCTTC	CASSVGAGGDYGYTF
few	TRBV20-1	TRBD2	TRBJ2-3	TGCAGTGCTAACGGACTAGCGGGATTGTCCACAGATACGCAGTATTTT	CSANGLAGLSTDTQYF
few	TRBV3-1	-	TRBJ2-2	TGTGCCAGCAGCCAATCCATGGAGGGAAGGTCCGGGGAGCTGTTTTTT	CASSQSMEGRSGELFF
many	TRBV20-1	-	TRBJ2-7	TGCAGTGCTCTGGTGAGCGACAGCTCCTACGAGCAGTACTTC	CSALVSDSSYEQYF
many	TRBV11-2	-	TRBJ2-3	TGTGCCAGCAGCGCCGGGATTAGGCGGACAGATACGCAGTATTTT	CASSAGIRRTDTQYF
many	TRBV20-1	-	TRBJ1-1	TGCAGTGCTAGGGCCCGGGGCCCGCGCGGTGAAGCTTTCTTT	CSARARGPRGEAFF
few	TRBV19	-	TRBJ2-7	TGTGCCAGTAGTATAGTTGACGACGAGCAGTACTTC	CASSIVDDEQYF
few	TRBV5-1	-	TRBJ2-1	TGCGCCAGCAGTAGAGGGGCTCCTCTCGGTGATGAGCAGTTCTTC	CASSRGAPLGDEQFF
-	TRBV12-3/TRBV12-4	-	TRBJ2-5	TGTGCCGGCAGTTTAGCGCGAGGTTCCGAGACCCAGTACTTC	CAGSLARGSETQYF
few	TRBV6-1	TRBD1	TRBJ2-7	TGTGCCAGCAGTACCACAGGGGCCGGGAACTACGAGCAGTACTTC	CASSTTGAGNYEQYF
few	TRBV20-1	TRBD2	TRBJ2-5	TGCAGTGCTAGGACTAGCGGACAAGAGACCCAGTACTTC	CSARTSGQETQYF
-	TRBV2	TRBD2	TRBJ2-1	TGTGCCAGCAGTGAGGGGGGGGGAGTTAGGTCGAATGAGCAGTTCTTC	CASSEGGGVRSNEQFF
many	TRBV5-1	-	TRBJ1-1	TGCGCCAGCAGCTTGGCCTGGGGGAGTAGCACTGAAGCTTTCTTT	CASSLAWGSSTEAFF
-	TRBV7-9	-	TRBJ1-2	TGTGCCAGCAGCACCCGAAATGGGGAGACCTATGGCTACACCTTC	CASSTRNGETYGYTF
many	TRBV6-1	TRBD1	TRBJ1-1	TGTGCCAGCAGCATCGGGACAGGGTACTCGAGGACTGAAGCTTTCTTT	CASSIGTGYSRTEAFF
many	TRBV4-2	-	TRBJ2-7	TGTGCCAGCAGCCAAGATGAGGAGGGGCCTTCCTACGAGCAGTACTTC	CASSQDEEGPSYEQYF
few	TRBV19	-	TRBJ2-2	TGTGCCAGTAGTAGGGCAACCCGAGGAGGGAGTGGCACCGGGGAGCTGTTTTTT	CASSRATRGGSGTGELFF
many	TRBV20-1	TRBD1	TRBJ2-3	TGCAGTGCTAGCTCTACGACAGGGTGGGGAGATACGCAGTATTTT	CSASSTTGWGDTQYF
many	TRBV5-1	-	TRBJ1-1	TGCGCCAGCAGCTTGCCGGGGAGCTCTGAAGCTTTCTTT	CASSLPGSSEAFF
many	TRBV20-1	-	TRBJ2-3	TGCAGCCTCCTGCGTGCGGGCGAGGAAACAGATACGCAGTATTTT	CSLLRAGEETDTQYF
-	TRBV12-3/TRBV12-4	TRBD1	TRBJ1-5	TGTGCCAGCAGGAAACAGGGGGTGCGAGGCAATCAGCCCCAGCATTTT	CASRKQGVRGNQPQHF
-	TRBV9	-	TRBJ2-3	TGTGCCAGCAGCGTGGGCCACGTTAAGCGGAGCACAGATACGCAGTATTTT	CASSVGHVKRSTDTQYF
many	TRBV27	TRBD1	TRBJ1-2	TGTGCCAGCAGTCAAACTCGACGGACAGGGGGAGCCTATGGCTACACCTTC	CASSQTRRTGGAYGYTF
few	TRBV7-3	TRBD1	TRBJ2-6	TGTGCCAGCAGCTTAACGGGACAGGGTTTGGGGCGCTCTGGGGCCAACGTCCTGACTTTC	CASSLTGQGLGRSGANVLTF
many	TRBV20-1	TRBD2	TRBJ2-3	TGCAGTGCTAGTCCGGGACTAGCGACAGATACGCAGTATTTT	CSASPGLATDTQYF
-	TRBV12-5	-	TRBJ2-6	TGTGCTAGTGGCCCGGTTCCGTGGGAGGTCTCTGGGGCCAACGTCCTGACTTTC	CASGPVPWEVSGANVLTF
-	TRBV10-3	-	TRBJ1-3	TGTGCCATCAGTGATCTGGGACACCTTACGGGAGGAAACACCACATATTTT	CAISDLGHLTGGNTTYF
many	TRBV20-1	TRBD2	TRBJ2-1	TGCAGTGCTACGCCAATAGCGGGAGGTTCCCCCTACAATGAGCAGTTCTTC	CSATPIAGGSPYNEQFF
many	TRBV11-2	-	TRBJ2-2	TGTGCCAGCCGGGATTGGGACTCCGGGGTAACGAACACCGGGGAGCTGTTTTTT	CASRDWDSGVTNTGELFF
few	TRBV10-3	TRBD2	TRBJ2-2	TGTGCCATCAGGTCCGGGACTAGCGGGGGAAACACCGGGGAGCTGTTTTTT	CAIRSGTSGGNTGELFF
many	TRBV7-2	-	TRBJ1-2	TGTGCCAGCAGCTCAGACTGGGGTGACTATGGCTACACCTTC	CASSSDWGDYGYTF
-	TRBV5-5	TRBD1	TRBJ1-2	TGTGCCAGCAGCTTGGAGGACAGGGCTTTAGGCTACACCTTC	CASSLEDRALGYTF
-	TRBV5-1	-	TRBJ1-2	TGCGCCAGCAGCTTTCAGGGGCACGATGGCTACACCTTC	CASSFQGHDGYTF
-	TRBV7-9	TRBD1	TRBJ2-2	TGTGCCAGCAGCTTGAAGGGGGCCAACACCGGGGAGCTGTTTTTT	CASSLKGANTGELFF
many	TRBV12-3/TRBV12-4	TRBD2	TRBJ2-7	TGTGCCAGCAGTTTAGAAGGGAGCGGGAGAGCCTACGAGCAGTACTTC	CASSLEGSGRAYEQYF
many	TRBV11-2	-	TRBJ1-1	TGTGCCAGCAGCTTGGGGGCCATGAACACTGAAGCTTTCTTT	CASSLGAMNTEAFF
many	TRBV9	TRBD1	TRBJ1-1	TGTGCCAGCAGCCCGACAGGGGGCTGGGACACTGAAGCTTTCTTT	CASSPTGGWDTEAFF
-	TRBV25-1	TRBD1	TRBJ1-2	TGTGCCAGCAGCTTAGTCGGGACAGGGGTAAAGGTGGGCTACACCTTC	CASSLVGTGVKVGYTF
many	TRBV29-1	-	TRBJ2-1	TGCAGCGTTGTTTCGGGGCCAAGGGTTGAGCAGTTCTTC	CSVVSGPRVEQFF
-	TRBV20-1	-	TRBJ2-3	TGCAGTGCTAGAGTGCCTAGCCGTCTCACAGATACGCAGTATTTT	CSARVPSRLTDTQYF
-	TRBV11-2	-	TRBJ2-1	TGTGCCAGCAGCTTAGTGGGGCGGCCCTCCTACAATGAGCAGTTCTTC	CASSLVGRPSYNEQFF
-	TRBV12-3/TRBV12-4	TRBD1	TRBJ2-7	TGTGCCAGCAGTGCGACAGGGGCCCCTCGACAGTACTTC	CASSATGAPRQYF
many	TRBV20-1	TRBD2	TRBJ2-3	TGCAGTGGGGCTAGCGGGGGCACAGATACGCAGTATTTT	CSGASGGTDTQYF
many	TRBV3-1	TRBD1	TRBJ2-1	TGTGCCAGCAGCCAACTTTCGGGACAGGGATACAATGAGCAGTTCTTC	CASSQLSGQGYNEQFF
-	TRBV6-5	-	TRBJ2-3	TGTGCCAGCAGTTACGTCGCCGATACGCAGTATTTT	CASSYVADTQYF
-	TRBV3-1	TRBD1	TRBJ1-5	TGTGCCAGCAGGGCACAGGGGAGCAATCAGCCCCAGCATTTT	CASRAQGSNQPQHF
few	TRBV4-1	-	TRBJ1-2	TGCGCCAGCAGCCAAAAGGCCGGACAGCTCTATGGCTACACCTTC	CASSQKAGQLYGYTF